This TCR beta chain stems from a study of CD4 T cells in relation to SARS-CoV-2 and coronaviruses. Study summary: The restricting HLA molecule for shared crossreactive spike epitopes was mapped.

CDR3 length: 13 amino acids. V was trimmed by 5 bases and J by 1 base, leaving 8 bases between them. Some clones are missing from TCRdb's copy, which holds only in-frame ones; the method was immunoSEQ multiplex PCR. Of 37,000 or so clones in the sample, roughly 85% were seen once. In its sample, this clone was seen once. Its cognate antigen is unknown. The chain recombines TRBV12-3 or TRBV12-4 with TRBJ1-1, with no clear D. This receptor was taken from an adult with COVID-19. The sequencing sample was made of naive CD4+ T cells from PBMCs, cultured in vitro. The subset: naive CD4+ T cells isolated by negative enrichment. CDR3 nucleotide sequence: TGTGCCAGCAGTCCCAGAGGGAACACTGAAGCTTTCTTT. Its translation is CASSPRGNTEAFF.